The sequence of this T cell receptor (beta chain) was determined in a study of T cells in Graves' hyperthyroidism and ophthalmopathy. In germline, CDR1 is SGHRS, CDR2 YFSETQ. Trimming took 4 bases from V and 5 from J; bases not matched to a gene: 16. This CDR3 has 17 residues. Researchers amplified the TCR beta CDR3 regions from RNA transcripts. RT-PCR in the first round (using the HTBI primer set) targeted the TCR CDR3. In TCRdb, the multiplex PCR reads were re-called with MiXCR into one record per CDR3 protein. Of roughly 640,000 distinct CDR3 sequences in the sample, about a sixth were seen once. Diagnoses used clinical symptoms, serum thyroxine and TRAb, thyroid ultrasound and orbital computed tomography. Cells are PBMCs isolated from about 10 ml of fresh blood. In its sample, this clonotype was seen many times. No antigen is known for it. Study-wide findings and caveats: With a median lead of about six months before onset, the model predicted ophthalmopathy.

The sample taken for sequencing was blood. This clonotype was sampled from a woman in her forties with Graves' ophthalmopathy. The V and J genes are TRBV5-1 and TRBJ1-1; 8 nucleotides agree with TRBD1. CDR3: CASSLSPDREGWTEAFF. DNA for the CDR3: TGCGCCAGCAGCCTATCCCCGGACAGGGAGGGTTGGACTGAAGCTTTCTTT.